The source of this TCR beta chain is a study of T cells after yellow fever vaccination. CDR1 is MNHEY and CDR2 is SVGAGI in the germline V gene. V was clipped by 2 bases and J by 3 bases; unmatched bases: 4. The CDR3 has 15 amino acids. Each CDR3 protein gets one entry after TCRdb re-called the 5' RACE reads with MiXCR. This table holds hundreds of thousands of distinct CDR3 sequences, about a fifth found once. The material was PBMCs, obtained 15 days after the yellow fever booster vaccination. This chain joins TRBV6-5 and TRBJ2-7; TRBD2 matches 10 bases. The source of this sequence is a man aged 25 to 40 who received the YFV17D yellow fever vaccine. The CDR3 bases are TGTGCCAGCAGTTACATAGCTAGCGGGAGCTACGAGCAGTACTTC. Protein product: CASSYIASGSYEQYF.